This TCR beta chain appears in the sequencing data of a study of blood T cell repertoires in COVID-19. At the level of the study: The study drew acute and convalescent COVID-19 samples from the United States, Italy and Spain. The analysed material was cDNA or gDNA that came from T cells, B-cell-depleted T cells, or PBMCs.

Followed over time, Seattle patients had been enrolled while infection was active. In the original workflow: Amplified reference gene primers provided the basis for estimating nucleated cell counts. The method was immunoSEQ multiplex PCR; TCRdb's version includes in-frame clones alone and lacks a portion of them. V and J calls and clone size are as listed in that table; D and trimming were resolved from the DNA. The table shows fewer than 500,000 clones, with roughly 90% occurring only once. V lost 0 bases and J lost 1; bases outside the gene matches: 7. The CDR3 contains 17 residues. Per the germline V gene, CDR1 is KGHDR and CDR2 is SFDVKD.

This receptor was obtained from a man aged 18 to 30 with COVID-19, enrolled during active disease. Sequences were obtained from peripheral blood. The chain uses TRBV24-1 and TRBJ2-5; 7 bases map to TRBD2. CDR3 loop: CATSDLRLALCQETQYF. DNA for the CDR3: TGTGCCACCAGTGATTTGCGACTAGCTCTGTGCCAAGAGACCCAGTACTTC.